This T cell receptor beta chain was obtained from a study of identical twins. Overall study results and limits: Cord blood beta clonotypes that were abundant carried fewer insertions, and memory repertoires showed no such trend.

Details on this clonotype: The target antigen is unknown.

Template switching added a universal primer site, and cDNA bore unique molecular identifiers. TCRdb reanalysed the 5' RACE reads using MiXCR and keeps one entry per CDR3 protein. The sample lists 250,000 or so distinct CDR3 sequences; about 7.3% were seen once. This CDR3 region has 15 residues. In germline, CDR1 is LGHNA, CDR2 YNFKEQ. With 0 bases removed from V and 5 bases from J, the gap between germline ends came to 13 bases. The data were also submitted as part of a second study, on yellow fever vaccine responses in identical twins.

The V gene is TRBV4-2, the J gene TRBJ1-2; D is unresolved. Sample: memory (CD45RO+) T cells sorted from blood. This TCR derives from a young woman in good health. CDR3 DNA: TGTGCCAGCAGCCAAGATGGAGGTTTCCTATATGGCTACACCTTC. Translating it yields CASSQDGGFLYGYTF.